There are a few counts of the clone carrying this T cell receptor beta chain. Its cognate antigen is unknown. The data originate from a study of T cells after yellow fever vaccination. Study-wide results and caveats: The study re-detected most primary-vaccination clones after the booster (96% CD4, roughly 91% CD8).

Trimming removed 4 bases from V and 4 bases from J, with 7 bases in between. Germline V gene lookup returns CDR1 SGHTA and CDR2 FQGNSA. This CDR3 is built from 12 residues. TCR cDNA, made by 5'RACE template switching, carried an added universal primer site and UMIs. TCRdb re-derived calls from the 5' RACE reads in MiXCR, one entry per CDR3 protein. The sample includes fewer than 450,000 distinct CDR3 sequences, 3.5% to 4.5% of them seen just once. Sequencing used PBMCs, obtained 5 days after the yellow fever booster vaccination. The chain employs TRBV7-2 and TRBJ1-1; D gene uncertain. The sequence came from a man aged 18 to 29 who received the YFV17D yellow fever vaccine. The DNA of the CDR3 is TGTGCCAGCAGCTCTGCCGTCACTGAAGCTTTCTTT. Amino acids: CASSSAVTEAFF.